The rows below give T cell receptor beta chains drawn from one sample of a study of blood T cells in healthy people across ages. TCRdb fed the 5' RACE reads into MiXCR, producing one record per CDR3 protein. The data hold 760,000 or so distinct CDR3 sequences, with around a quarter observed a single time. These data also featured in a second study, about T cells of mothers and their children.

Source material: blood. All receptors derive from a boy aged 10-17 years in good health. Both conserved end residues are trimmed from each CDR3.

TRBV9 ASSVAYQETQY
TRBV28 ASTRTGDETQY
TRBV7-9 ASSQTGDEQF
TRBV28 ATNQGNYEQY
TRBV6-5 ASSRESGNTIY
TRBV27 ASIGLNTDTQY
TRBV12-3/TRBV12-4 ASSIGQGPGYT
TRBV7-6 ASSLSRWAGRDEQY
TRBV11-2 ASSLSGMGNEQF
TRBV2 ATRGSGGETQY
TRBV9 ASSGTTGFAGNTIY
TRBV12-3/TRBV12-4 ASSSGTGGYEQY
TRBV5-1 ANSLGPPGGVGYGYT
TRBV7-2 ASSSTRGISNEQF
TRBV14 ASSQAQGLSSPLH